This entry describes one T cell receptor beta chain. Its target antigen remains unknown. The input lacks base qualities; no much larger clone sits a single base away. The cohort was made up of 650 to 700 healthy bone marrow donors. At the time of sampling, all cohort members were nominally healthy, though unrecorded immune exposures were likely present. The donor was CMV seronegative and was included in the group of under 450 seronegative cohort members. A peripheral blood sample was collected from each donor, and TCR beta sequencing was performed on peripheral blood mononuclear cells. Genomic DNA was extracted from the blood cell samples with the Qiagen DNeasy Blood Extraction Kit. The data belong to a study of cytomegalovirus exposure and HLA in healthy donors (dated by TCRdb to 2016 to 2017). Context from the whole study: In an earlier analysis of 587 of the donors, 250 to 350 Gb of sequence data and 117 million unique TCR beta sequences from roughly 190 million T cells were reported. Roughly 290 gigabases of sequencing data and 91 million or so unique TCR sequences made up an early release that covered roughly 670 HLA-typed donors. Of the roughly 420 genotyped donors, 80% to 90% were placed in the genetic ancestry cluster associated with self-reported Caucasian donors. The aim of the study was to test whether cataloging public T cell receptors could identify signatures of past pathogen exposure. Using immunosequencing, the study profiled T cell repertoires from about 610 subjects and related those repertoires to cytomegalovirus serostatus. Along with the roughly 610-subject first cohort, a separate validation cohort of over a hundred different subjects was used. To predict cytomegalovirus infection status, the study combined high-throughput TCR immunosequencing, statistical association of individual TCRs with disease status, and machine learning. A later analysis re-examined previously published TCR beta repertoires from several hundred donors and added high-resolution HLA genotyping to investigate patterns of TCR occurrence. Rather than drawing on any new phenotypic data, the later analysis identified candidate immune exposures from TCR beta sequences and the way those sequences occurred across donors. In an earlier analysis of several hundred of the donors, high-throughput TCR beta sequencing was used to judge whether each TCR beta V gene segment behaved as functional or pseudogenic. Donor age, sex, ethnicity and CMV serostatus were collected together with the repertoire data. In a later genetic analysis, genome-wide SNP genotypes for about three fifths of the roughly 670 donors were used, and that subset was treated as a discovery cohort. Every discovery cohort repertoire had been produced on one sequencing platform. Both class I and class II loci were covered by HLA typing, at four-digit resolution. The number of typed donors differed by locus: roughly 620-630 for A, B, C, DRB1 and DQB1; approximately 520 for DQA1; 606 for DPA1; and some 430 for DPB1. Roughly five DR-DQ haplotypes were treated as single units for association and clustering because of strong linkage in the cohort. Across 300 to 500 genotyped donors of the cohort, an average of approximately 240,000 unique TCR beta nucleotide sequences per donor were sequenced, and 15% to 20% of those sequences were non-productive.

The library was prepared using the immunoSEQ multiplex PCR assay. For the multiplex PCR, a mixture combining 60 forward primers for TCR Vbeta segments and 13 reverse primers for TCR Jbeta segments was used. Amplification of the CDR3 region of rearranged TCR beta genes was performed with a multiplex PCR assay on genomic DNA. The amplified TCR beta libraries were sequenced on the Illumina HiSeq System as 87-base-pair reads. On the study's bioinformatics: A later analysis counted tens of millions of unique TCR beta chains across the 650 to 800 repertoires, and around 9.9 million of these chains were shared by at least two donors. A nearest-neighbor algorithm error-corrected the raw reads and collapsed the reads into unique sequences, merging closely related sequences to remove PCR and sequencing errors. V, D and J gene segments were assigned by aligning CDR3 sequences to IMGT reference sequences. For a sequence to be retained, a match of at least six nucleotides to both a V gene segment and a J gene segment was required. A rearrangement was called productive if the CDR3 had no stop codons and remained in frame with V and J, and every other rearrangement was called non-productive. CDR3 was defined according to IMGT convention as the region running from the second conserved V-encoded cysteine to the conserved J-encoded phenylalanine. In an earlier analysis of around 600 of the donors, sequences lacking an unambiguous match to a single V gene segment were excluded. An earlier analysis of a few hundred of the donors called V segments functional above 56.7% productive rearrangements and segregating when the between-donor standard deviation exceeded 5%. To diagnose cytomegalovirus status from the catalog of TCR beta chain sequences, a statistical classification framework was built. In a later analysis, TCR nucleotide sequences were compared against IMGT/GENE-DB human TR gene sequences so that V and J genes could be assigned. In a later analysis, CDR3 sequences and most-parsimonious VDJ recombination scenarios were assigned using the TCRdist pipeline. In a later analysis, every TCR beta chain was defined by the combination of its CDR3 amino acid sequence and its V-gene family, and reads without a unique V-gene family were dropped. In a later analysis, several hundred highly shared, low-generation-probability nucleotide sequences were removed to address suspected cross-contamination and a sequencing artifact. In a later analysis, a clonal expansion index was calculated for each public chain from normalized within-repertoire ranks of inferred template counts. In a later analysis, generation probabilities were computed with a VDJ recombination model fitted to out-of-frame rearrangements, and the resulting probabilities were checked against IGoR. Hypergeometric tests were used in a later analysis to score TCR-TCR, TCR-HLA and TCR-CMV co-occurrence, with a repertoire-size bias correction applied to the TCR pairs. In a later analysis, false discovery rates were estimated by permuting HLA or CMV assignments 20 times. In a later analysis, co-occurring TCRs were grouped using DBSCAN, and TCRdist sequence similarity was added for clustering within HLA-allele-positive subsets. Repertoires with fewer than 30,000 or more than 120,000 public chains were left out of co-occurrence clustering, as were four to six repertoires with anomalous nucleotide sharing. Imported from immuneACCESS, the table was reduced by TCRdb to in-frame sequences with V and J called. These copies leave out some clones; in studies compared against another copy, an unresolved V gene accounts for under half, and the cause of the remainder is not known. V, J and clone size derive from that table, while D and trimming were established from the DNA sequence. The sample yields 200,000 to 250,000 clones; approximately 84% were counted once. Of the sample, more than 0.5% falls within the top ten clones.

Study-level results and caveats: In an earlier analysis of about 550 of the donors, most TCR beta V segments were observed in productive rearrangements about 90% or about 30% of the time, broadly matching IMGT annotations. In a later analysis, HLA-associated TCR beta chains showed more clonal expansion and lower generation probabilities than non-associated chains that were equally common. A later analysis found that most CMV-associated TCR beta chains appeared HLA-restricted, with HLA associations seemingly driven largely by CMV exposure. A later genetic analysis reported fewer N-insertions in productive TCRs among donors in an Asian-associated ancestry cluster than the roughly 700-donor mean. Sequencing depth was assumed to be roughly uniform across donors in the presence/absence analyses, though that assumption may not hold. A later genetic analysis associated a missense DCLRE1C variant with V-gene and J-gene trimming of TCR beta chains, and an independent cohort replicated the association. It was suggested by the authors that the approach could potentially be generalized to other disease states and immunological phenotypes. Most TCR sequences were seen in very few donors, while some public TCRs were found in many individuals. At a false discovery rate of 0.05, a later analysis linked 15,000 to 20,000 TCR beta sequences to specific HLA alleles. In vitro tests confirmed that a few of the cytomegalovirus-associated TCR beta chains recognize cytomegalovirus antigens. A cluster of highly shared sequence variants was judged likely to represent a technical artifact of the sequencing pipeline. According to a later analysis, TCR association rates differed among HLA loci, with DRB1 alleles showing the most associated TCRs and HLA-C alleles showing the fewest. The study gave a list of some 150 TCR beta chains associated with cytomegalovirus. Assigning TCR associations to individual alleles was difficult when HLA alleles, especially DR and DQ, strongly co-occurred. HLA typing was unavailable for some donors at each locus, so association tests used only the typed subset. CMV serostatus was the only immune exposure information available for the cohort. Because counts were too low, some 17 rarely observed V segments, including chromosome 9 orphons, were left out of the earlier analysis of 587 of the donors. Linkage disequilibrium might explain the correlated functional status among segregating V segments, but an unknown experimental factor could not be excluded. A later analysis reported that several top co-occurrence clusters appeared linked to parvovirus B19, influenza, CMV and Epstein-Barr virus. In this cohort, only TCR beta chains were sequenced, and detectable features were limited by the absence of alpha or paired-chain data. In both the original and validation cohorts, the classifier was reported to diagnose cytomegalovirus status with high specificity and sensitivity. A further reported finding was that TCR beta sequences accurately predicted the HLA-A and HLA-B alleles for most subjects in the first cohort.

Sequencing was performed on PBMCs. This TCR came from a woman aged 40 to 49 in good health and CMV-seronegative.

This receptor carries the CDR3 CASTVAGGSYEQYF. The sequenced DNA is TGCGCCAGCACCGTAGCGGGGGGTTCCTACGAGCAGTACTTC. The chain is assembled from TRBV5-1 and TRBJ2-5, with 10 junctional bases fitting TRBD2. The assigned J gene may be wrong: the sequence end matches TRBJ2-7 better. Taken from the germline V gene, the CDR1 and CDR2 loops are SGHRS and YFSETQ. The CDR3 holds 14 amino acids from the cysteine to the phenylalanine. The retained sequence is limited to the CDR3, 42 bases, with the frame set at the first base.